A selection of T cell receptor beta chains follows, all from one sample in a study of PD-1 blockade in classical Hodgkin lymphoma. TCRdb's copy holds only in-frame clones and misses some; the assay was immunoSEQ multiplex PCR. The sample consists of more than 2,500 clones, around 70% of them appearing once. The source was CD8+ T cells from blood, collected at baseline. These receptors originate from a human donor with classical Hodgkin lymphoma. Both conserved end residues are part of each CDR3. For some rows the clone size is stated as once, few or many, or as a class when expanded; others skip it.

>TRBV4-3|NA
CASSHSGGGAWAFF
>TRBV27|NA
CASSLSPAHEQYF
>TRBV11-1|NA
CASSSRGGAGGHQFF
>TRBV9|NA
CASSVGVSSGNTIYF
>TRBV19|few
CASSGDPREAFF
>TRBV5-1|NA
CASSLQTGLTEAFF
>TRBV27|NA
CASRRNTEAFF
>TRBV7-6|NA
CASSLTNEQFF
>TRBV28|NA
CASSPREAYNEQFF
>TRBV4-3|NA
CASSQDRRGPSRGTGELFF
>TRBV28|NA
CASSFFDSYNEQFF
>TRBV12-5|NA
CASGFDGGGDGQPQHF
>TRBV7-9|NA
CASSPGQSYEQYF
>TRBV2|NA
CASTWTGGSAEAFF
>TRBV11-2|NA
CASSSGQGAWNTEAFF
>TRBV19|once
CATFGWGEDQETQYF